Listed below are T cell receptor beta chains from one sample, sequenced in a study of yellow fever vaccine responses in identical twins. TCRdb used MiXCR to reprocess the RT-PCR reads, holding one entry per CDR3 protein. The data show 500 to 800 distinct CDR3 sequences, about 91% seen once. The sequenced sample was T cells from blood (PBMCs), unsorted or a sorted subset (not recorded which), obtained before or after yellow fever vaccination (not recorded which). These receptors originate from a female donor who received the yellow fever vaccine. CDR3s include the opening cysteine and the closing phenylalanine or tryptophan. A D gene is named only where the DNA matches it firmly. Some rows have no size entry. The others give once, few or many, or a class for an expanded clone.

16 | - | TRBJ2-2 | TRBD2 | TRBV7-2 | TGTGCCAGCAGCTTAGCGGCGGGAGGGACCACCGGGGAGCTGTTTTTT | CASSLAAGGTTGELFF
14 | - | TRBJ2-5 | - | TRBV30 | TGTGCCTGGATTAGGAAGGGCAGGGACGAGACCCAGTACTTC | CAWIRKGRDETQYF
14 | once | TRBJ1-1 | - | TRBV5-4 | TGTGCCAGCAGCTTGGAAGTTGCGGGGTCCGAAGCTTTCTTT | CASSLEVAGSEAFF
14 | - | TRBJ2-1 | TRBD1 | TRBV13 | TGTGCCAGCAGGAGGGACAGGGGAGGCAATGAGCAGTTCTTC | CASRRDRGGNEQFF
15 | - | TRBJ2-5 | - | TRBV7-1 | TGTGCCAGCACCTCACGGCCGGGGGCGCCAGAGACCCAGTACTTC | CASTSRPGAPETQYF
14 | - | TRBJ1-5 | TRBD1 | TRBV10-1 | TGCGCCAGCAGCGAGACAGGGTTCAGGCAGCCCCAGCATTTT | CASSETGFRQPQHF
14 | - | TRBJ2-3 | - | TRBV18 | TGTGCCAGCTCATACGCCCGGGACACAGATACGCAGTATTTT | CASSYARDTDTQYF
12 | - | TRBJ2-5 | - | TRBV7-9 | TGTGCCAGCAGCTACAGGGAAGAGACCCAGTACTTC | CASSYREETQYF
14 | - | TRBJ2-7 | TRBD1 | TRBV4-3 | TGCGCCAGCAACCAGGACAGGGCTTCCTACGAGCAGTACTTC | CASNQDRASYEQYF
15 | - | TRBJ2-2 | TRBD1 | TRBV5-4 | TGTGCCAGCAGCTCGACAGGGCTGAACACCGGGGAGCTGTTTTTT | CASSSTGLNTGELFF
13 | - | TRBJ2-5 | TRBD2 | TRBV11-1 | TGTGCCAGCAGCCCCCGGACTAGGGAGACCCAGTACTTC | CASSPRTRETQYF
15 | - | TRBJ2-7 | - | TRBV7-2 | TGTGCCAGCAGCTCTGGCCCGGGGCGTACCTACGAGCAGTACTTC | CASSSGPGRTYEQYF
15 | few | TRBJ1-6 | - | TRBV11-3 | TGTGCCAGCAGCGCCCACCTCCGTTATAATTCACCCCTCCACTTT | CASSAHLRYNSPLHF
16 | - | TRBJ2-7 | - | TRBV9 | TGTGCCAGCAGCGTAGGTGTGGTGGCCGAGGAATACGAGCAGTACTTC | CASSVGVVAEEYEQYF
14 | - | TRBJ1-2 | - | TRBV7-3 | TGTGCCAGCAGCTTAAGCGCAGGGAACTATGGCTACACCTTC | CASSLSAGNYGYTF